Below, 32 T cell receptor beta chains from the same sample are listed, as sequenced in a study of T cells in localized non-small cell lung cancer. TCRdb's copy holds only in-frame clones and misses some; the assay was immunoSEQ multiplex PCR. This table has under 100,000 clones, 85% to 90% appearing once. The sample was peripheral blood, taken before any cancer treatment. The receptors stem from a woman between 40 and 69 years old with stage I squamous cell lung carcinoma.

This chain links TRBV2 with TRBJ2-5, with D perhaps TRBD1 (6 bases). There are 15 residues in the CDR3. Deletions cut 4 bases from V and 4 bases from J, with 16 bases between. Germline V gene data show CDR1 as SNHLY and CDR2 as FYNNEI. CDR3 sequence reads: CASSVPTGMRETQYF. CDR3 coding DNA: TGTGCCAGCAGTGTCCCCACAGGGATGCGAGAGACCCAGTACTTC.

The chain carries TRBV19 and TRBJ2-6; tentatively, D is TRBD1 (6 bases). The CDR3 is made up of 16 amino acids. The germline V and J ends were trimmed by 5 bases and 0 bases, with 11 bases remaining between them. Per the germline V gene, CDR1 is LNHDA and CDR2 is SQIVND (reference sequence). The CDR3 DNA reads as TGTGCCAGTAGTTCCCAAGGGGGCTCTGGGGCCAACGTCCTGACTTTC. This encodes CASSSQGGSGANVLTF.

The chain is built from TRBV7-9 and TRBJ2-7; 11 nucleotides line up with TRBD1. V was pared by 5 bases and J by 6 bases, with 3 bases of the junction left unmatched. The germline gives CDR1 SEHNR, CDR2 FQNEAQ (reference sequence). This CDR3 spans 13 amino acids. The CDR3 nucleotides are TGTGCCAGCAGCCGGACAGGGGGCAGCGAGCAGTACTTC. Translated: CASSRTGGSEQYF.

The genes are TRBV4-1 and TRBJ2-1, with TRBD2 identical over 8 bases. The junction had 7 bases not matched to a gene; V was cut back by 0 bases and J by 6 bases. From germline, CDR1 is MGHRA and CDR2 YSYEKL. CDR3 size: 16 residues. In DNA form, the CDR3 reads TGCGCCAGCAGCCAAGACCCTGGACTAGCAGGCAATGAGCAGTTCTTC. It specifies CASSQDPGLAGNEQFF.

The chain couples TRBV30 to TRBJ2-1; possibly TRBD2 for D (7 bases). Trimming left V 3 bases short and J 2 bases short, with 8 bases between. The CDR3 runs 13 residues. The germline V gene has CDR1 GTSNPN and CDR2 SVGIG (reference sequence). Here the CDR3 reads CAWSGGPYNEQFF. CDR3 in DNA: TGTGCCTGGAGCGGGGGGCCCTACAATGAGCAGTTCTTC.

V and J are TRBV6-5 and TRBJ1-6; D is uncertain. This CDR3 contains 14 residues. Trimming stripped 0 bases from V and 9 bases from J, with 9 bases between. Germline CDR1 and CDR2: MNHEY and SVGAGI. The CDR3 spells CASSYSVESSPLHF. The CDR3 region has the DNA TGTGCCAGCAGTTACTCGGTAGAAAGTTCACCCCTCCACTTT.

J is TRBJ1-2 and V is TRBV7-3, with D unclear. With 5 bases removed from V and 6 bases from J, the gap between germline ends came to 13 bases. Looked up from germline, CDR1 is SGHTA and CDR2 is FQGTGA. This CDR3 is 13 amino acids long. CDR3 nucleotides: TGTGCCAGCAGCCAGACCGGTCGGGATGGCTACACCTTC. This codes for CASSQTGRDGYTF.

The rearrangement joins TRBV7-9 to TRBJ2-7; D unresolved. Trimming took 5 bases from V and 3 from J, leaving 17 bases between them. The germline gives CDR1 SEHNR, CDR2 FQNEAQ (reference sequence). The CDR3 has 15 amino acids. CDR3 loop: CASSPGFRQNYEQYF. In DNA, the CDR3 is TGTGCCAGCAGCCCCGGTTTTAGACAAAACTACGAGCAGTACTTC.

A single count supports this clone. This chain uses TRBV19 with TRBJ2-7; no reliable D call. Trimming took 4 bases from V and 6 from J, leaving 16 bases between them. The CDR3 is made up of 14 amino acids. The V gene's germline CDR1 is LNHDA and CDR2 SQIVND (reference sequence). For the CDR3, the DNA is TGTGCCAGTAGTAGGGAACTCAGTTTAATCGAGCAGTACTTC. Its translation: CASSRELSLIEQYF. Drawing the rest from reference TRBV19 and TRBJ2-7, the complete variable domain is DGGITQSPKYLFRKEGQNVTLSCEQNLNHDAMYWYRQDPGQGLRLIYYSQIVNDFQKGDIAEGYSVSREKKESFPLTVTSAQKNPTAFYLCASSRELSLIEQYFGPGTRLTVT.

This chain uses TRBV5-6 with TRBJ1-2; no clear D. The CDR3 runs 17 residues. The V and J ends lost 4 bases and 5 bases respectively, with 24 bases between them. The germline gives CDR1 SGHDT, CDR2 YYEEEE. The CDR3 region is CASSTSLARASRYGYTF. The CDR3 nucleotides read TGTGCCAGCAGCACTTCTCTGGCAAGGGCCTCTCGGTATGGCTACACCTTC.

The chain carries TRBV30 and TRBJ2-7, with D uncertain. This CDR3 spans 11 amino acids. V lost 5 bases to trimming and J lost 5 bases, with 10 bases between them. The germline V gene has CDR1 GTSNPN and CDR2 SVGIG (reference sequence). The CDR3 bases are TGTGCCTGGGCCGTGGGTGACGAGCAGTACTTC. Translated, it gives CAWAVGDEQYF.

CDR3 in amino acids: CASSSGRGREKLFF. The CDR3 nucleotides are TGCGCCAGCAGCTCCGGACGGGGAAGGGAAAAACTGTTTTTT. The chain employs TRBV5-1 and TRBJ1-4; no definite D call. V lost 3 bases to trimming and J lost 8 bases, with 14 bases between them. This CDR3 spans 14 amino acids. Germline CDR1 reads SGHRS; CDR2 reads YFSETQ. The whole variable domain, filled in from reference TRBV5-1 and TRBJ1-4, reads KAGVTQTPRYLIKTRGQQVTLSCSPISGHRSVSWYQQTPGQGLQFLFEYFSETQRNKGNFPGRFSGRQFSNSRSEMNVSTLELGDSALYLCASSSGRGREKLFFGSGTQLSVL.

The gene calls are TRBV25-1 and TRBJ2-2; 13 bases match TRBD2. V was clipped by 6 bases and J by 3 bases; unmatched bases: 7. Germline V gives CDR1 MGHDK, CDR2 SYGVNS. The CDR3 sequence is 17 residues long. As DNA, the CDR3 is TGTGCCAGCAGCTCGACTAGCGGGGGGTCATACACCGGGGAGCTGTTTTTT. It specifies CASSSTSGGSYTGELFF.

The chain couples TRBV7-6 to TRBJ2-5; D ambiguous. This CDR3 is 11 amino acids long. Germline lookup yields CDR1 SGHVS and CDR2 FNYEAQ. Trimming removed 4 bases at V and 4 bases at J, with 4 bases between. CDR3 bases: TGTGCCAGCAGCTCCAGAGAGACCCAGTACTTC. Its protein product is CASSSRETQYF.

The chain recombines TRBV30 with TRBJ1-3; no reliable D call. V gave up 1 base and J gave up 1 base, with 5 bases separating them. Looked up from germline, CDR1 is GTSNPN and CDR2 is SVGIG (reference sequence). The CDR3 extends over 13 amino acids. CDR3 DNA sequence: TGTGCCTGGAGTGGACGATCTGGAAACACCATATATTTT. Amino acids: CAWSGRSGNTIYF.

The rearrangement links TRBV7-9 to TRBJ2-6; 7 bases are a match to TRBD1. Trimming at V came to 5 bases and at J to 4 bases, leaving 2 bases not matched to a gene. The CDR3 runs to 14 residues. Germline CDR1 reads SEHNR; CDR2 reads FQNEAQ (reference sequence). CDR3 residues: CASSLGQGANVLTF. The CDR3 DNA reads as TGTGCCAGCAGCCTGGGACAGGGGGCCAACGTCCTGACTTTC.

This rearrangement joins TRBV19 to TRBJ1-2; the match to TRBD1 covers 8 bases. The CDR3 consists of 15 residues. The junction had 4 bases not matched to a gene; V was cut back by 2 bases and J by 2 bases. The germline V gene encodes CDR1 LNHDA and CDR2 SQIVND (reference sequence). CDR3 sequence (DNA): TGTGCCAGTAGTATACCCAGGGGGCGCAACTATGGCTACACCTTC. Translated, it gives CASSIPRGRNYGYTF.

V usage is TRBV7-3 and J usage is TRBJ2-7; tentative D call: TRBD1 (5 bases). The length of the CDR3 is 15 residues. Germline V gives CDR1 SGHTA, CDR2 FQGTGA. The V end was cut by 4 bases, the J end by 0 bases, with 13 bases between. CDR3 region: CASSYKGESSYEQYF. Here the CDR3 DNA reads TGTGCCAGCAGCTATAAAGGGGAAAGCTCCTACGAGCAGTACTTC.

The V and J genes are TRBV6-5 and TRBJ2-7; either TRBD1 or TRBD2 may fit D (5 bases each). Germline V gives CDR1 MNHEY, CDR2 SVGAGI. Trimming left V 0 bases short and J 2 bases short, with 8 bases between. The CDR3 extends over 14 amino acids. CDR3 sequence: CASSYSGTPYEQYF. CDR3 bases: TGTGCCAGCAGTTACTCAGGGACGCCCTACGAGCAGTACTTC.

This chain links TRBV7-3 with TRBJ2-5; maybe TRBD1 (7 bases). Trimming removed 0 bases from V and 4 bases from J, with 15 bases in between. This CDR3 region has 16 residues. In germline, CDR1 is SGHTA, CDR2 FQGTGA. CDR3 sequence: CASSLTPRGAIETQYF. The CDR3 coding sequence is TGTGCCAGCAGCTTAACTCCCAGGGGGGCTATAGAGACCCAGTACTTC.

The gene calls are TRBV15 and TRBJ2-2; 9 nucleotides align to TRBD1. The V and J ends lost 2 bases and 8 bases, in that order; junction bases with no gene match: 6. The CDR3 consists of 15 residues. Germline CDR1 reads LNHNV; CDR2 reads YYDKDF (reference sequence). For the CDR3, the DNA is TGTGCCACCAGCAGACAGGGACAGGGCGTAGGGGAGCTGTTTTTT. Protein sequence: CATSRQGQGVGELFF.

This clone was detected once. The chain links TRBV10-3 to TRBJ1-5; no clear D gene. The CDR3 is 15 amino acids. Between the trimmed V and J ends, which lost 3 bases and 4 bases, there was a span of 13 bases. Germline CDR1 reads ENHRY; CDR2 reads SYGVKD. CDR3 coding DNA: TGTGCCATCAGTGACAGGTCGGGTGTGAATCAGCCCCAGCATTTT. It specifies CAISDRSGVNQPQHF.

This chain joins TRBV5-6 and TRBJ1-6, with D possibly matching TRBD1 (5 bases). This CDR3 has 14 residues. Trimming removed 3 bases from V and 5 bases from J, with 9 bases in between. The germline CDR1 and CDR2 sequences are SGHDT and YYEEEE. The CDR3 here is CASSWGPNNSPLHF. In DNA, the CDR3 is TGTGCCAGCAGCTGGGGACCCAATAATTCACCCCTCCACTTT.

J is TRBJ1-2 and V is TRBV28; a possible D gene is TRBD1 (6 bases). Germline CDR1 is MDHEN and CDR2 is SYDVKM. Trimming shortened V by 6 bases and J by 2 bases, and 10 bases separated the two germline ends. The CDR3 has 13 amino acids. CDR3 sequence: CASSLDRNYGYTF. CDR3 in DNA: TGTGCCAGCAGCCTGGACAGAAACTATGGCTACACCTTC.

This chain uses TRBV30 with TRBJ1-2; 8 bases fit TRBD1. The V gene end was trimmed by 2 bases and the J gene end by 2 bases; junction bases not matched to a gene: 4. The CDR3 length is 14 residues. Germline V gene data show CDR1 as GTSNPN and CDR2 as SVGIG (reference sequence). In DNA, the CDR3 is TGTGCCTGGAGTCGACAGGGGTCCAACTATGGCTACACCTTC. Translated, it gives CAWSRQGSNYGYTF.

The chain employs TRBV21-1 and TRBJ2-5; the table gives TRBD2 as D, unverified against the DNA. TRBV21-1 is a listed pseudogene. The CDR3 spans 14 residues. Here the CDR3 reads CASSIRGYQETQYF. CDR3 in DNA: TGTGCCAGCAGCATCCGGGGGTACCAAGAGACCCAGTACTTC.

This clone has a single count. This chain joins TRBV6-5 and TRBJ2-7, with 9 positions matching TRBD2. The length of the CDR3 is 14 residues. The V segment lost 2 bases and the J segment 3 bases; nucleotides outside the gene matches: 2. Germline CDR1 and CDR2: MNHEY and SVGAGI. CDR3 in DNA: TGTGCCAGCAGTTACGGCGGGGGGGACTACGAGCAGTACTTC. Translating gives CASSYGGGDYEQYF.

Regarding this clone: This CDR3 is also generated by other DNA sequences in the sample. The chain is built from TRBV9 and TRBJ2-5, with 9 positions matching TRBD2. This CDR3 comprises 15 residues. The germline V gene encodes CDR1 SGDLS and CDR2 YYNGEE. The V segment lost 2 bases and the J segment 2 bases; nucleotides outside the gene matches: 4. The CDR3 DNA sequence: TGTGCCAGCAGCGTCGCGGGGGGGCCACAAGAGACCCAGTACTTC. Translation gives CASSVAGGPQETQYF. The variable domain in full, with the rest retrieved from reference TRBV9 and TRBJ2-5, is DSGVTQTPKHLITATGQRVTLRCSPRSGDLSVYWYQQSLDQGLQFLIQYYNGEERAKGNILERFSAQQFPDLHSELNLSSLELGDSALYFCASSVAGGPQETQYFGPGTRLLVL.

The chain carries TRBV9 and TRBJ2-4, with 8 bases matching TRBD2. V lost 4 bases and J lost 8; bases outside the gene matches: 17. CDR3 size: 17 residues. Germline V lookup: CDR1 SGDLS, CDR2 YYNGEE. The CDR3 loop reads CASSLGDSTGGLYIQYF. The CDR3 DNA reads as TGTGCCAGCAGCCTCGGCGATTCTACGGGGGGGCTATACATTCAGTACTTC. Full variable domain (remainder filled in from reference TRBV9 and TRBJ2-4): DSGVTQTPKHLITATGQRVTLRCSPRSGDLSVYWYQQSLDQGLQFLIQYYNGEERAKGNILERFSAQQFPDLHSELNLSSLELGDSALYFCASSLGDSTGGLYIQYFGAGTRLSVL.

This clone turned up a few times. The chain recombines TRBV29-1 with TRBJ1-5, with TRBD1 identical over 8 bases. V lost 6 bases, J lost 6 bases, and 7 bases stayed unmatched. Per germline, CDR1 SQVTM and CDR2 ANQGSEA. The CDR3 length is 13 residues. The CDR3 is CSVRTGYSQPQHF. The CDR3 DNA reads TGCAGCGTGCGGACAGGGTATAGTCAGCCCCAGCATTTT.

The rearrangement links TRBV28 to TRBJ2-3; D is uncertain. The CDR3 has 14 amino acids. Germline V gene sequence: CDR1 MDHEN, CDR2 SYDVKM. V was clipped by 2 bases and J by 1 base, with 7 bases between them. Written as DNA, the CDR3 is TGTGCCAGCAGTTTACGGGCCGGCACAGATACGCAGTATTTT. Protein: CASSLRAGTDTQYF.

The rearrangement links TRBV4-1 to TRBJ2-5, with TRBD2 matching over 10 bases. The CDR3 is 16 residues long. The germline V gene has CDR1 MGHRA and CDR2 YSYEKL. Losses at the gene ends were 6 bases for V and 4 bases for J; bases not matched to a gene: 11. CDR3 bases: TGCGCCAGCAGTCTGCTCGGCGAGCGGGAGGGAGAGACCCAGTACTTC. Translated, it gives CASSLLGEREGETQYF.